These 11 T cell receptor beta chains were sequenced from one sample in a study of technical replicates of blood from a few donors (TCRdb year 2017). Libraries were prepared through the immunoSEQ multiplex PCR assay. Held by TCRdb, this immuneACCESS table contains in-frame sequences only and omits some clones. Under half of the omission traces to an unresolved V gene where checked; the cause of the rest is unknown. Within this sample are 85,000 to 100,000 clones, with around 95% of them counted one time only. Clones ranked in the top ten supply over 0.2% of the sample. What was sequenced was T cells isolated from PBMCs. The origin of the receptors is a human donor in good health.

This chain uses TRBV5-1 with TRBJ2-1; 8 bases fit TRBD2. Trimming took 4 bases from V and 6 from J; bases not matched to a gene: 9. The CDR3 is made up of 15 amino acids. The germline V gene encodes CDR1 SGHRS and CDR2 YFSETQ. CDR3 DNA: TGCGCCAGCAGCAGCTTGGTAAGCGGGAGCAATGAGCAGTTCTTC. It translates to CASSSLVSGSNEQFF.

The chain recombines TRBV6-5 with TRBJ2-7; 8 positions match TRBD1. Germline V lookup: CDR1 MNHEY, CDR2 SVGAGI. Germline trimming cut 5 bases from V and 2 bases from J; bases unmatched to any gene: 2. The CDR3 has 13 amino acids. The CDR3 region is CASSKQGAYEQYF. In nucleotides, the CDR3 is TGTGCCAGCAGTAAACAGGGGGCCTACGAGCAGTACTTC.

The V call is TRBV19, the J call TRBJ2-5; 7 bases are a match to TRBD1. There are 13 residues in the CDR3. Germline CDR1 LNHDA, CDR2 SQIVND (reference sequence). The J segment lost 3 bases and the V segment lost 8 bases, leaving 6 bases of the junction unmatched. CDR3 loop: CASRRGQKETQYF. CDR3 in DNA: TGTGCCAGTCGAAGGGGACAGAAAGAGACCCAGTACTTC.

The CDR3 DNA is TGTGCCAGTAGTATTCCACCGGGACAGGGAACTGAAAAACTGTTTTTT. It is translated as CASSIPPGQGTEKLFF. This chain joins TRBV19 and TRBJ1-4, with 9 bases aligning to TRBD1. This CDR3 is 16 amino acids long. The trim removed 3 bases at V and 7 bases at J, leaving 9 bases unmatched. Germline CDR1 reads LNHDA; CDR2 reads SQIVND (reference sequence).

The chain recombines TRBV6-5 with TRBJ1-3; perhaps TRBD1 as D (6 bases). With 0 bases removed from V and 7 bases from J, the gap between germline ends came to 13 bases. This CDR3 is built from 15 residues. Per the germline V gene, CDR1 is MNHEY and CDR2 is SVGAGI. As DNA, the CDR3 is TGTGCCAGCAGTTACTCGAGGACAGTCTCCAACACCATATATTTT. Translating it yields CASSYSRTVSNTIYF.

The chain links TRBV19 to TRBJ1-5, with 10 bases identical to TRBD1. V lost 5 bases and J lost 3; bases outside the gene matches: 1. This CDR3 region has 14 residues. Germline V gene data show CDR1 as LNHDA and CDR2 as SQIVND (reference sequence). The CDR3 DNA is TGTGCCAGTAGTGGGACAGGGGCCAATCAGCCCCAGCATTTT. Amino acids: CASSGTGANQPQHF.

The rearrangement joins TRBV4-1 to TRBJ1-1, with 9 nucleotides matching TRBD1. Germline assignment: CDR1 MGHRA and CDR2 YSYEKL. After removal of 3 bases from V and 1 base from J, the junction contained 6 bases not matched to a gene. The CDR3 loop spans 16 amino acids. The CDR3 coding sequence is TGCGCCAGCAGCCACCAGACAGGGGGACCGAACACTGAAGCTTTCTTT. Translating gives CASSHQTGGPNTEAFF.

V gene TRBV28 combines with J gene TRBJ1-5, with TRBD1 as a possible D gene (6 bases). CDR3 size: 17 residues. Trimming shortened V by 1 base and J by 6 bases, and 19 bases separated the two germline ends. Per the germline V gene, CDR1 is MDHEN and CDR2 is SYDVKM. The CDR3 protein is CASSLLILRGASQPQHF. CDR3 sequence (DNA): TGTGCCAGCAGTTTATTGATTTTGCGGGGGGCATCTCAGCCCCAGCATTTT.

This chain uses TRBV6-4 with TRBJ2-3; 10 positions agree with TRBD2. The CDR3 covers 15 residues. Trimming cost V 4 bases and J 4 bases; bases outside gene matches: 5. The germline V gene encodes CDR1 MRHNA and CDR2 SNTAGT. The CDR3 nucleotides read TGTGCCAGCAGTGCAAGCGGGGGGGCGTCAGATACGCAGTATTTT. As protein: CASSASGGASDTQYF.

The chain carries TRBV7-7 and TRBJ2-7, with D maybe TRBD1 (5 bases). The length of the CDR3 is 15 residues. Between the trimmed V and J ends, which lost 1 base and 0 bases, there was a span of 10 bases. CDR1 is SSHAT, CDR2 FNYEAQ, per germline (reference sequence). CDR3: CASSLGQGGSYEQYF. CDR3 in DNA: TGTGCCAGCAGCTTAGGTCAGGGCGGCTCCTACGAGCAGTACTTC.

The chain carries TRBV28 and TRBJ2-2; D is uncertain. The CDR3 length is 12 residues. Germline assignment: CDR1 MDHEN and CDR2 SYDVKM. Between the trimmed V and J ends, which lost 3 bases and 4 bases, there was a span of 3 bases. This CDR3 reads CASSFLTGELFF. CDR3 DNA sequence: TGTGCCAGCAGTTTTCTCACCGGGGAGCTGTTTTTT.